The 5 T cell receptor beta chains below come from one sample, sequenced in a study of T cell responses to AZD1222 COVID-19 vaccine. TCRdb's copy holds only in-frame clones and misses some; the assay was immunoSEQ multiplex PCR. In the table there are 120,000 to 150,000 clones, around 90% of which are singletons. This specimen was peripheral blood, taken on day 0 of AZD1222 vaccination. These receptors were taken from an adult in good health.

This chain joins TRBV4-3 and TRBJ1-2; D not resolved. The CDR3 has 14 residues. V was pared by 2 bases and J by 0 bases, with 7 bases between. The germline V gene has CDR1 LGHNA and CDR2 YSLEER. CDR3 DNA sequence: TGCGCCAGCAGCCAACAAACGGCTAACTATGGCTACACCTTC. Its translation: CASSQQTANYGYTF.

The CDR3 reads CASRRTGLGNEQFF. Here the CDR3 DNA reads TGCGCCAGCAGAAGGACAGGGTTGGGCAATGAGCAGTTCTTC. This chain uses TRBV5-1 with TRBJ2-1; 8 nucleotides match TRBD1. With V trimmed by 5 bases and J by 6 bases, 7 bases remained unmatched. CDR1 and CDR2 (germline): SGHRS, YFSETQ. The CDR3 is 14 amino acids.

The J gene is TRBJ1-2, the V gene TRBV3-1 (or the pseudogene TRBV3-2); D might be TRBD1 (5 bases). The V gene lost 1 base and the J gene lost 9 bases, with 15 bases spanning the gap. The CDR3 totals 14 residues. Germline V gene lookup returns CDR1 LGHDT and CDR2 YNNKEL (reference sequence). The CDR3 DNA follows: TGTGCCAGCAGCCAAGGGAGGCAGGGCAGGAGCTACACCTTC. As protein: CASSQGRQGRSYTF.

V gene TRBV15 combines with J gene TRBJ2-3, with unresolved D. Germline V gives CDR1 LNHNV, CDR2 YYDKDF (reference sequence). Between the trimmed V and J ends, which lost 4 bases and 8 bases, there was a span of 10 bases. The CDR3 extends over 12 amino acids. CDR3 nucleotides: TGTGCCACCAGCACCAGTTTTGGTACGCAGTATTTT. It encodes CATSTSFGTQYF.

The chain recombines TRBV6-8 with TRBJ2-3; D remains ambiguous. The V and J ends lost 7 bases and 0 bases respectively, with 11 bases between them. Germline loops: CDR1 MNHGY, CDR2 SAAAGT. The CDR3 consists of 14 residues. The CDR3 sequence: CASITSSSTDTQYF. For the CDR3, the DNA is TGTGCCAGCATCACATCCTCCAGCACAGATACGCAGTATTTT.